A single sample is the source of the 20 T cell receptor beta chains below, sequenced in a study of long-term antiretroviral therapy in people with HIV. Investigators performed immunoSEQ version v3.0 at survey level. The repertoire was sequenced with immunoSEQ multiplex PCR; TCRdb's copy has only in-frame clones and lacks some. In the table there are about 32,000 clones, 97% of which are singletons. The sequencing used unsorted PBMCs, collected 7.6 years after starting antiretroviral therapy. The receptors were gathered from a man aged 25 to 40 with HIV.

The J gene is TRBJ2-7, the V gene TRBV4-1, with D perhaps TRBD1 (6 bases). Trimming took 4 bases from V and 6 from J, leaving 13 bases between them. CDR1 MGHRA and CDR2 YSYEKL come from the germline V gene. The CDR3 sequence is 13 residues long. This CDR3 is CASSLTTGSEQYF. The CDR3 coding sequence is TGCGCCAGCAGCCTTACAACAGGGTCCGAGCAGTACTTC.

This chain joins TRBV6-1 and TRBJ2-2, with a possible D match to TRBD1 (5 bases). V lost 10 bases and J lost 5, with 17 bases in between. Germline V gives CDR1 MNHNS, CDR2 SASEGT. The CDR3 has 14 residues. The CDR3 DNA reads TGTGCCACCAGACAGTTAGGGGTTACCGGGGAGCTGTTTTTT. This encodes CATRQLGVTGELFF.

The V call is TRBV11-3, the J call TRBJ2-3, with D perhaps matching TRBD2 (6 bases). V lost 5 bases and J lost 1, with 13 bases in between. CDR3 size: 15 residues. CDR1 is SGHNT and CDR2 is YENEEA in the germline V gene. Written as DNA, the CDR3 is TGTGCCAGCAGCCCCACCGGGACTCGCACAGATACGCAGTATTTT. It translates to CASSPTGTRTDTQYF.

The rearrangement links TRBV7-3 to TRBJ2-7; 9 nucleotides match TRBD2. Germline V lookup: CDR1 SGHTA, CDR2 FQGTGA. This CDR3 is 18 amino acids long. Losses at the gene ends were 2 bases for V and 3 bases for J; bases not matched to a gene: 14. The CDR3 sequence: CASSLGPFSGSTYYEQYF. The CDR3 DNA is TGTGCCAGCAGCTTAGGCCCCTTTAGCGGGAGTACGTACTACGAGCAGTACTTC.

This chain links TRBV5-6 with TRBJ2-3, with D perhaps matching TRBD2 (5 bases). The CDR3 is 13 amino acids. Germline CDR1 is SGHDT and CDR2 is YYEEEE. The V end lost 2 bases, the J end lost 5 bases, and 9 bases lay between the germline ends. CDR3 bases: TGTGCCAGCAGCTTAAGTCGGGGAGATACGCAGTATTTT. It translates to CASSLSRGDTQYF. Full variable domain (outside the CDR3, taken from reference TRBV5-6 and TRBJ2-3): DAGVTQSPTHLIKTRGQQVTLRCSPKSGHDTVSWYQQALGQGPQFIFQYYEEEERQRGNFPDRFSGHQFPNYSSELNVNALLLGDSALYLCASSLSRGDTQYFGPGTRLTVL.

This clone appeared once. The chain recombines TRBV13 with TRBJ2-1, with D perhaps TRBD1 or TRBD2 (5 bases each). The germline V and J ends were trimmed by 5 bases and 8 bases, with 13 bases remaining between them. The CDR3 is made up of 13 amino acids. Germline assignment: CDR1 PRHDT and CDR2 FYEKMQ (reference sequence). The DNA for the CDR3 is TGTGCCAGCAGCCAGGGACGACCCTATGAGCAGTTCTTC. As protein: CASSQGRPYEQFF.

The chain recombines TRBV28 with TRBJ2-7; 7 positions match TRBD1. This CDR3 has 14 residues. The germline V gene encodes CDR1 MDHEN and CDR2 SYDVKM. Trimming took 2 bases from V and 5 from J; bases not matched to a gene: 6. The DNA of the CDR3 is TGTGCCAGCAGTTTACCGCCAGACAGGGACGAGCAGTACTTC. The encoded protein is CASSLPPDRDEQYF. Together with reference TRBV28 and TRBJ2-7, the CDR3 gives the full variable domain: DVKVTQSSRYLVKRTGEKVFLECVQDMDHENMFWYRQDPGLGLRLIYFSYDVKMKEKGDIPEGYSVSREKKERFSLILESASTNQTSMYLCASSLPPDRDEQYFGPGTRLTVT.

This chain links TRBV5-1 with TRBJ1-5; D uncertain. From germline, CDR1 is SGHRS and CDR2 YFSETQ. The CDR3 sequence is 13 residues long. V was trimmed by 0 bases and J by 4 bases, leaving 5 bases between them. This CDR3 is CASSLAENQPQHF. For the CDR3, the DNA is TGCGCCAGCAGCTTGGCGGAGAATCAGCCCCAGCATTTT.

The rearrangement joins TRBV10-2 to TRBJ1-2, with D tentatively TRBD1 (6 bases). Germline CDR1 WSHSY, CDR2 SAAADI. V shed 8 bases and J shed 4 bases, with 17 bases lying between them. The length of the CDR3 is 14 residues. CDR3 sequence reads: CASLPPTGFYGYTF. DNA of the CDR3: TGCGCCAGCCTTCCGCCGACAGGATTCTATGGCTACACCTTC.

The genes are TRBV7-9 and TRBJ2-7; D ambiguous. V lost 1 base, J lost 2 bases, and 6 bases lay in between. Germline-derived CDR1 and CDR2 are SEHNR and FQNEAQ (reference sequence). CDR3 length equals 13 residues. The CDR3 DNA is TGTGCCAGCAGCTTAGGTCGGACCTACGAGCAGTACTTC. Protein: CASSLGRTYEQYF.

The gene calls are TRBV11-1 and TRBJ2-1, with a weak D call TRBD2 (5 bases). V was clipped by 2 bases and J by 6 bases, with 11 bases between them. Germline CDR1 reads SGHAT; CDR2 reads FQDESV (reference sequence). This CDR3 is 14 amino acids long. The CDR3 spells CASSLKSSFNEQFF. CDR3 nucleotides: TGTGCCAGCAGCTTAAAGTCTAGCTTCAATGAGCAGTTCTTC.

CDR3 amino acids: CASSQGIANYGYTF. The CDR3 DNA follows: TGTGCCAGCAGCCAGGGAATAGCTAACTATGGCTACACCTTC. This chain connects TRBV2 to TRBJ1-2; D is perhaps TRBD1 (5 bases). The V and J ends lost 6 bases and 0 bases respectively, with 11 bases between them. This CDR3 region has 14 residues. Germline CDR1 SNHLY, CDR2 FYNNEI.

The chain uses TRBV5-5 and TRBJ1-2; TRBD1 agrees at 7 bases. Per germline, CDR1 SGHKS and CDR2 YYEKEE (reference sequence). The CDR3 length is 13 residues. Losses at the gene ends were 2 bases for V and 12 bases for J; bases not matched to a gene: 10. The CDR3 DNA reads as TGTGCCAGCAGCTTCGGCAGGGGGATGGCTAACACCTTC. As protein: CASSFGRGMANTF.

V and J are TRBV6-1 and TRBJ1-4; D is unclear. This CDR3 is 15 amino acids long. Trimming pared 6 bases from V and 5 bases from J, leaving 16 bases between. Germline CDR1 is MNHNS and CDR2 is SASEGT. DNA of the CDR3: TGTGCCAGCAGCCCAGGAGGGAGGATGAATGAAAAACTGTTTTTT. This encodes CASSPGGRMNEKLFF.

V and J are TRBV9 and TRBJ2-3; possibly TRBD2 for D (5 bases). CDR3 length: 12 residues. Deletions cut 5 bases from V and 9 bases from J, with 13 bases between. Germline values: CDR1 SGDLS, CDR2 YYNGEE. CDR3 in amino acids: CASSTNSGTQYF. The CDR3 bases are TGTGCCAGCAGTACCAATTCGGGGACGCAGTATTTT. The whole variable domain, filled in from reference TRBV9 and TRBJ2-3, reads DSGVTQTPKHLITATGQRVTLRCSPRSGDLSVYWYQQSLDQGLQFLIQYYNGEERAKGNILERFSAQQFPDLHSELNLSSLELGDSALYFCASSTNSGTQYFGPGTRLTVL.

This chain uses TRBV9 with TRBJ2-7, with 11 bases identical to TRBD2. V dropped 3 bases and J dropped 4; count of bases not matched to a gene: 0. Germline CDR1 and CDR2: SGDLS and YYNGEE. This CDR3 has 13 residues. CDR3 DNA: TGTGCCAGCAGCGGGACTAGCGGGTACGAGCAGTACTTC. This codes for CASSGTSGYEQYF.

V usage is TRBV7-9 and J usage is TRBJ1-5, with D uncertain. CDR1 is SEHNR, CDR2 FQNEAQ, per germline (reference sequence). V was pared by 5 bases and J by 4 bases, with 12 bases between. The CDR3 is made up of 14 amino acids. The CDR3 protein is CASSGTDLNQPQHF. CDR3 DNA: TGTGCCAGCAGCGGTACAGACCTGAATCAGCCCCAGCATTTT.

The V and J genes are TRBV9 and TRBJ1-1, with 8 bases matching TRBD1. Per the germline V gene, CDR1 is SGDLS and CDR2 is YYNGEE. The trim removed 3 bases at V and 5 bases at J, leaving 9 bases unmatched. The CDR3 consists of 15 residues. CDR3 sequence (DNA): TGTGCCAGCAGCGCCACGACAGGGGACGGAACTGAAGCTTTCTTT. Its translation is CASSATTGDGTEAFF.

The table lists this clone with a count of one. The chain recombines TRBV6-5 with TRBJ1-5, with 7 positions matching TRBD1. The CDR3 extends over 14 amino acids. Per the germline V gene, CDR1 is MNHEY and CDR2 is SVGAGI. Trimming at V came to 5 bases and at J to 2 bases, leaving 3 bases not matched to a gene. CDR3 sequence (DNA): TGTGCCAGCAGTCAGGGGGTTCGCAATCAGCCCCAGCATTTT. Translating it yields CASSQGVRNQPQHF.

V usage is TRBV4-1 and J usage is TRBJ2-7, with 10 nucleotides matching TRBD1. The CDR3 is 14 residues long. V gave up 5 bases and J gave up 2 bases; unmatched junction bases: 3. The germline CDR1 and CDR2 sequences are MGHRA and YSYEKL. The CDR3 region is CASSEGTGAYEQYF. The CDR3 nucleotides are TGCGCCAGCAGCGAAGGGACAGGGGCCTACGAGCAGTACTTC.